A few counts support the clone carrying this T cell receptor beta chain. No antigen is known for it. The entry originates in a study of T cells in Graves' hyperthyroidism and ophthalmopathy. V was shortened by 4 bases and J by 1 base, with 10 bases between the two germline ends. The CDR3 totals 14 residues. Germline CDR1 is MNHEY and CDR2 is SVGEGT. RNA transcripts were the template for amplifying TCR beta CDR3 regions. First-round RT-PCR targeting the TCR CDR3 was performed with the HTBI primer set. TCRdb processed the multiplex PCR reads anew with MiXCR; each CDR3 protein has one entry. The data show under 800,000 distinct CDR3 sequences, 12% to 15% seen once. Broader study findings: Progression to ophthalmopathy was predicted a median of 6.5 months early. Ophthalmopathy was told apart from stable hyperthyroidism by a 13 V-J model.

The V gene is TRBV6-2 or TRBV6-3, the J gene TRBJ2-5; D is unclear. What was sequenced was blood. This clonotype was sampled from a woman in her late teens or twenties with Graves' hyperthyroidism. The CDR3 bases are TGTGCCAGCAGTTTATATCCAGGCCAAGAGACCCAGTACTTC. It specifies CASSLYPGQETQYF.